The 30 T cell receptor beta chains below come from one sample, sequenced in a study of blood T cell repertoires in COVID-19. The protocol was immunoSEQ multiplex PCR, while the TCRdb copy is restricted to in-frame clones and leaves out a portion. The table lists under 250,000 clones, approximately 85% of them singletons. The sequenced sample was peripheral blood. Receptor source: a man between 45 and 60 years old with COVID-19, enrolled during active disease.

The V call is TRBV18, the J call TRBJ2-7, with 8 nucleotides matching TRBD1. The CDR3 is 16 amino acids. In germline, CDR1 is KGHSH, CDR2 LQKENI. V was pared by 3 bases and J by 7 bases, with 14 bases of the junction left unmatched. The CDR3 here is CASSPTQGDLTSEQYF. In nucleotides, the CDR3 is TGTGCCAGCTCACCGACACAGGGGGACCTTACGTCGGAGCAGTACTTC.

This clone was found once. The chain employs TRBV5-6 and TRBJ1-1; tentatively, D is TRBD1 (5 bases). Trimming took off 0 bases at V and 6 bases at J, with 12 bases between the two ends. The CDR3 runs to 14 residues. Germline lookup yields CDR1 SGHDT and CDR2 YYEEEE. CDR3 amino acids: CASSLAGRVAEAFF. The DNA of the CDR3 is TGTGCCAGCAGCTTGGCCGGCAGGGTCGCTGAAGCTTTCTTT.

This chain joins TRBV19 and TRBJ1-3; D remains unclear. CDR1 and CDR2 (germline): LNHDA, SQIVND (reference sequence). This CDR3 has 15 amino acids. Trimming removed 5 bases from V and 2 bases from J, with 13 bases in between. The CDR3 loop reads CASSPLGVTGNTIYF. DNA of the CDR3: TGTGCCAGTAGTCCCCTAGGAGTTACTGGAAACACCATATATTTT.

This chain links TRBV7-9 with TRBJ1-3; D remains unclear. The V end lost 3 bases, the J end lost 0 bases, and 6 bases lay between the germline ends. The CDR3 contains 14 residues. Germline values: CDR1 SEHNR, CDR2 FQNEAQ (reference sequence). CDR3 sequence (DNA): TGTGCCAGCAGCTTGTCTCTCTCTGGAAACACCATATATTTT. This translates into CASSLSLSGNTIYF. The variable domain in full, completed from reference TRBV7-9 and TRBJ1-3, reads DTGVSQNPRHKITKRGQNVTFRCDPISEHNRLYWYRQTLGQGPEFLTYFQNEAQLEKSRLLSDRFSAERPKGSFSTLEIQRTEQGDSAMYLCASSLSLSGNTIYFGEGSWLTVV.

V and J are TRBV7-3 and TRBJ2-2, with TRBD1 identical over 11 bases. The CDR3 spans 16 residues. The germline gives CDR1 SGHTA, CDR2 FQGTGA. Losses at the gene ends were 3 bases for V and 4 bases for J; bases not matched to a gene: 4. The CDR3, as DNA: TGTGCCAGCAGCTTCGGACAGGGGGCTAGCACCGGGGAGCTGTTTTTT. Encoded protein: CASSFGQGASTGELFF.

The gene calls are TRBV18 and TRBJ2-7; 10 nucleotides line up with TRBD2. The CDR3 consists of 16 residues. V gave up 0 bases and J gave up 4 bases; unmatched junction bases: 6. Germline V lookup: CDR1 KGHSH, CDR2 LQKENI. Written as DNA, the CDR3 is TGTGCCAGCTCACCACCCCTACTAGCGGGGTTATACGAGCAGTACTTC. This gives the protein CASSPPLLAGLYEQYF.

The rearrangement joins TRBV27 to TRBJ2-2, with 7 bases fitting TRBD1. Germline CDR1 reads MNHEY; CDR2 reads SMNVEV (reference sequence). V shed 8 bases, J shed 2 bases, and the junction held 11 bases outside the gene matches. The CDR3 has 16 residues. CDR3 in amino acids: CASRRQTGLNTGELFF. Written as DNA, the CDR3 is TGTGCCAGCCGACGCCAGACAGGGCTAAACACCGGGGAGCTGTTTTTT.

This clone showed up just a few times. This chain joins TRBV19 and TRBJ2-2; D remains ambiguous. The CDR3 covers 12 residues. Trimming cost V 9 bases and J 3 bases, with 8 bases left between them. From germline, CDR1 is LNHDA and CDR2 SQIVND (reference sequence). CDR3 sequence: CASTVYTGELFF. CDR3 DNA sequence: TGTGCCAGCACAGTTTACACCGGGGAGCTGTTTTTT.

J is TRBJ2-7 and V is TRBV3-1 (or the pseudogene TRBV3-2); TRBD1 agrees at 7 bases. This CDR3 comprises 15 residues. Germline V CDR1 and CDR2: LGHDT, YNNKEL (reference sequence). V trimming: 4 bases; J trimming: 2 bases; junction bases outside the gene matches: 8. The CDR3 nucleotides read TGTGCCAGCAGCCCCCAAACAGGGGCTCCCTACGAGCAGTACTTC. Translated, it gives CASSPQTGAPYEQYF.

The CDR3 coding sequence is TGTGCCAGCAGTTCCCTAGGGAACACCGGGGAGCTGTTTTTT. Protein product: CASSSLGNTGELFF. This chain connects TRBV6-1 to TRBJ2-2; D not resolved. Trimming cost V 5 bases and J 1 base, with 8 bases left between them. The CDR3 extends over 14 amino acids. Germline V lookup: CDR1 MNHNS, CDR2 SASEGT.

The chain has TRBV7-9 and TRBJ1-4; D unclear. CDR1 is SEHNR and CDR2 is FQNEAQ in the germline V gene (reference sequence). This CDR3 spans 14 amino acids. V lost 10 bases to trimming and J lost 0 bases, with 12 bases between them. This CDR3 reads CAISQASTNEKLFF. In DNA form, the CDR3 reads TGTGCCATCTCCCAGGCCTCAACTAATGAAAAACTGTTTTTT.

This sequence joins TRBV5-1 and TRBJ2-3; tentatively, D is TRBD1 (5 bases). V lost 4 bases, J lost 1 base, and 13 bases lay in between. Germline assignment: CDR1 SGHRS and CDR2 YFSETQ. This CDR3 is built from 15 residues. The DNA of the CDR3 is TGCGCCAGCAGCGTCCTGGGGCAAGGCACAGATACGCAGTATTTT. Its translation: CASSVLGQGTDTQYF.

The chain uses TRBV2 and TRBJ1-2; TRBD1 agrees at 7 bases. This CDR3 is built from 15 residues. Unmatched junction bases numbered 11, after V lost 6 bases and J lost 4 bases. CDR1 and CDR2 (germline): SNHLY, FYNNEI. The CDR3 region is CASRNRTGLGYGYTF. DNA for the CDR3: TGTGCCAGCAGGAATAGGACAGGCCTGGGCTATGGCTACACCTTC.

This chain links TRBV21-1 with TRBJ1-1; TRBD1 reflects the table's D call only, with no check against the DNA. TRBV21-1 is a listed pseudogene. This CDR3 contains 14 residues. The CDR3 nucleotides are TGTGCCAGCAGCCCGGGACAGGGGACCACTGAAGCTTTCTTT. Encoded protein: CASSPGQGTTEAFF.

This chain links TRBV11-2 with TRBJ2-5; 7 bases agree with TRBD1. The CDR3 extends over 16 amino acids. The V gene's germline CDR1 is SGHAT and CDR2 FQNNGV. Trimming removed 2 bases from V and 0 bases from J; junction bases left unmatched: 6. Here the CDR3 DNA reads TGTGCCAGCAGCTTAAGAGGGACAGCGTACCAAGAGACCCAGTACTTC. This translates into CASSLRGTAYQETQYF.

A single count supports this clone. This rearrangement joins TRBV29-1 to TRBJ2-7; D is possibly TRBD1 (5 bases). Germline CDR1 is SQVTM and CDR2 is ANQGSEA. CDR3 length equals 11 residues. Trimming pared 8 bases from V and 4 bases from J, leaving 12 bases between. CDR3 nucleotides: TGCAGCTTTAACCAGGGTTACGAGCAGTACTTC. It specifies CSFNQGYEQYF.

The chain joins TRBV19 to TRBJ2-1; TRBD2 aligns across 7 bases. With V trimmed by 5 bases and J by 5 bases, 9 bases remained unmatched. Germline V gene data show CDR1 as LNHDA and CDR2 as SQIVND (reference sequence). The CDR3 has 15 amino acids. The CDR3 loop reads CASSLRTGTNNEQFF. The CDR3 DNA reads TGTGCCAGTAGTCTTCGCACCGGGACTAACAATGAGCAGTTCTTC.

The chain recombines TRBV14 with TRBJ2-3, with D perhaps TRBD2 (6 bases). This CDR3 has 13 amino acids. Germline V gives CDR1 SGHDN, CDR2 FVKESK. V was pared by 5 bases and J by 14 bases, with 20 bases between. The DNA of the CDR3 is TGTGCCAGCAGCGAGATCACAAGGGGAGGTCTGTATTTT. It is translated as CASSEITRGGLYF. The entire variable domain, with the rest obtained from reference TRBV14 and TRBJ2-3, is as follows: EAGVTQFPSHSVIEKGQTVTLRCDPISGHDNLYWYRRVMGKEIKFLLHFVKESKQDESGMPNNRFLAERTGGTYSTLKVQPAELEDSGVYFCASSEITRGGLYFGPGTRLTVL.

The genes are TRBV19 and TRBJ2-3; 8 positions match TRBD1. J gave up 1 base and V 3 bases, and 0 bases lay outside the gene matches. CDR1 and CDR2 from the germline V gene are LNHDA and SQIVND (reference sequence). The CDR3 extends over 14 amino acids. CDR3 in DNA: TGTGCCAGTAGTATGACAGGGGGCACAGATACGCAGTATTTT. It specifies CASSMTGGTDTQYF.

V usage is TRBV4-1 and J usage is TRBJ1-2; a possible D gene is TRBD1 (6 bases). CDR1 is MGHRA, CDR2 YSYEKL, per germline. The CDR3 is 16 residues long. Trimming stripped 3 bases from V and 8 bases from J, with 22 bases between. The CDR3 nucleotides are TGCGCCAGCAGCCAGGATCGATCAGGGGACCTTTGGGGCTACACCTTC. Amino acids: CASSQDRSGDLWGYTF.

V gene TRBV6-2 or TRBV6-3 combines with J gene TRBJ2-3, with D perhaps matching TRBD2 (5 bases). V lost 0 bases to trimming and J lost 6 bases, with 13 bases between them. In germline, CDR1 is MNHEY, CDR2 SVGEGT. The CDR3 has 15 amino acids. For the CDR3, the DNA is TGTGCCAGCAGTTACTCGATCCGGGGAAGGGATACGCAGTATTTT. Translated: CASSYSIRGRDTQYF.

V and J are TRBV7-8 and TRBJ2-1; 11 bases map to TRBD2. Trimming at V came to 5 bases and at J to 4 bases, leaving 7 bases not matched to a gene. The CDR3 contains 16 residues. Per germline, CDR1 SGHVS and CDR2 FQNEAQ. The CDR3 is CASSTLAGGRYNEQFF. In DNA, the CDR3 is TGTGCCAGCAGCACCCTAGCGGGGGGTCGGTACAATGAGCAGTTCTTC.

The rearrangement links TRBV4-3 to TRBJ2-2; tentative D call: TRBD1 (6 bases). CDR3 size: 14 residues. In germline, CDR1 is LGHNA, CDR2 YSLEER. The V and J ends lost 8 bases and 0 bases respectively, with 10 bases between them. The CDR3 nucleotides are TGCGCCAGCCGAGGGGGTTCGAACACCGGGGAGCTGTTTTTT. It yields the protein CASRGGSNTGELFF.

The chain combines TRBV7-6 with TRBJ2-7, with a tentative D call TRBD1 (5 bases). CDR3 length: 15 amino acids. V shed 1 base and J shed 0 bases, with 10 bases lying between them. Germline assignment: CDR1 SGHVS and CDR2 FNYEAQ. This CDR3 is CASSLEWQGSYEQYF. CDR3 nucleotide sequence: TGTGCCAGCAGCTTAGAGTGGCAGGGCTCCTACGAGCAGTACTTC.

The chain recombines TRBV6-5 with TRBJ1-6; no clear D. V dropped 7 bases and J dropped 2 bases, with 12 bases sitting between them. The CDR3 is 15 amino acids. The germline gives CDR1 MNHEY, CDR2 SVGAGI. This CDR3 reads CASIFEGTYNSPLHF. The CDR3 nucleotides are TGTGCCAGCATTTTCGAGGGCACCTATAATTCACCCCTCCACTTT.

This chain joins TRBV6-1 and TRBJ1-1, with a tentative D call TRBD1 (5 bases). The CDR3 consists of 12 residues. Trimming took off 1 base at V and 13 bases at J, with 13 bases between the two ends. In germline, CDR1 is MNHNS, CDR2 SASEGT. The CDR3 DNA follows: TGTGCCAGCAGTGAAGGGATAGGGACTAATTTCTTT. Translating it yields CASSEGIGTNFF.

The gene calls are TRBV2 and TRBJ1-2; 9 bases match TRBD1. V trimming: 7 bases; J trimming: 6 bases; junction bases outside the gene matches: 3. CDR3 length: 12 residues. CDR1 and CDR2 (germline): SNHLY, FYNNEI. The CDR3 DNA is TGTGCCAGCATCCGGACAGGGGATGGCTACACCTTC. As protein: CASIRTGDGYTF.

V gene TRBV18 combines with J gene TRBJ2-3; 12 bases fit TRBD2. V was pared by 6 bases and J by 3 bases, with 7 bases of the junction left unmatched. The CDR3 sequence is 16 residues long. CDR1 is KGHSH and CDR2 is LQKENI in the germline V gene. The CDR3 loop is CASSPTSGGPTDTQYF. For the CDR3, the DNA is TGTGCCAGCTCCCCGACTAGCGGGGGCCCTACAGATACGCAGTATTTT.

The chain carries TRBV6-4 and TRBJ1-6, with 7 bases matching TRBD1. There are 14 residues in the CDR3. Germline values: CDR1 MRHNA, CDR2 SNTAGT. V was pared by 5 bases and J by 5 bases, with 3 bases of the junction left unmatched. CDR3 in amino acids: CASSRGPDNSPLHF. The CDR3 bases are TGTGCCAGCAGTAGGGGGCCCGATAATTCACCCCTCCACTTT.

V is TRBV19 and J is TRBJ2-7, with D hard to call. With 9 bases removed from V and 0 bases from J, the gap between germline ends came to 15 bases. Germline V gene sequence: CDR1 LNHDA, CDR2 SQIVND (reference sequence). This CDR3 contains 14 residues. DNA of the CDR3: TGTGCCAGCCGGGTGGCTGTAAGCTCCTACGAGCAGTACTTC. It codes for CASRVAVSSYEQYF. The full variable domain, in which reference TRBV19 and TRBJ2-7 provide the parts outside the CDR3, is DGGITQSPKYLFRKEGQNVTLSCEQNLNHDAMYWYRQDPGQGLRLIYYSQIVNDFQKGDIAEGYSVSREKKESFPLTVTSAQKNPTAFYLCASRVAVSSYEQYFGPGTRLTVT.